This T cell receptor (beta chain) was obtained from a study of T cells in Graves' hyperthyroidism and ophthalmopathy. Notes on the study in general: Appearing also in blood were most of the thyroid clonotypes expanded above 0.001.

RNA transcripts gave rise to amplified TCR beta CDR3 regions. During a first-round RT-PCR of the TCR CDR3, the HTBI primer set was used. TCRdb fed the multiplex PCR reads into MiXCR, producing one record per CDR3 protein. The table shows some 490,000 distinct CDR3 sequences, with 22% occurring only once. Points on this clonotype: Its specificity is unknown.

Per the germline V gene, CDR1 is SGHRS and CDR2 is YFSETQ. Losses at the gene ends were 0 bases for V and 6 bases for J; bases not matched to a gene: 6. The length of the CDR3 is 15 residues. Input material: blood. The receptor comes from a woman aged 70-85 years with Graves' ophthalmopathy. The chain links TRBV5-1 to TRBJ2-5, with 9 positions matching TRBD2. The CDR3 sequence is CASSLDPGTSKTQYF. CDR3 nucleotides: TGCGCCAGCAGCTTGGACCCCGGGACTAGCAAGACCCAGTACTTC.